This T cell receptor (beta chain) was observed in a study of human T cells and chemical hapten exposure. The wider study: After 6 days, upper back 0.01% DPC patch tests were scored. Enrolled patients were predominantly female and had alopecia areata, totalis or universalis. Study-level findings and limits: Compared with pre-sensitization or healthy control sets, expanded TCRs clustered more.

Attachment of unique molecular identifiers to individual cDNA molecules was performed in the library. TCRdb ran MiXCR on the RACE reads and lists one entry per CDR3 protein. The sample has 300,000 to 350,000 distinct CDR3 sequences, roughly 6.9% seen once. This clonotype was observed a handful of times. Its target is not known. Time point meaning: patch test 1, 2 weeks after DPC sensitization. Treatment in this sample: therapeutic diphenylcyclopropenone sensitization with weekly scalp DPC. CDR1 and CDR2 from the germline V gene are SEHNR and FQNEAQ (reference sequence). This CDR3 is built from 14 residues. The ends lost 4 bases at V and 3 bases at J; junction bases unmatched: 2.

This material consisted of whole blood, taken in connection with sensitization to the hapten diphenylcyclopropenone (DPC). The genes are TRBV7-9 and TRBJ1-1, with TRBD1 matching 10 bases. This clonotype was obtained from a woman aged 18 to 35 with alopecia areata. Some clones in this sample may be carry-over from other donors' samples. CDR3 coding DNA: TGTGCCAGCAGCTCAGGACAGGGGGACACTGAAGCTTTCTTT. This translates into CASSSGQGDTEAFF. Using reference TRBV7-9 and TRBJ1-1 for the parts outside the CDR3, the full variable domain is DTGVSQNPRHKITKRGQNVTFRCDPISEHNRLYWYRQTLGQGPEFLTYFQNEAQLEKSRLLSDRFSAERPKGSFSTLEIQRTEQGDSAMYLCASSSGQGDTEAFFGQGTRLTVV.